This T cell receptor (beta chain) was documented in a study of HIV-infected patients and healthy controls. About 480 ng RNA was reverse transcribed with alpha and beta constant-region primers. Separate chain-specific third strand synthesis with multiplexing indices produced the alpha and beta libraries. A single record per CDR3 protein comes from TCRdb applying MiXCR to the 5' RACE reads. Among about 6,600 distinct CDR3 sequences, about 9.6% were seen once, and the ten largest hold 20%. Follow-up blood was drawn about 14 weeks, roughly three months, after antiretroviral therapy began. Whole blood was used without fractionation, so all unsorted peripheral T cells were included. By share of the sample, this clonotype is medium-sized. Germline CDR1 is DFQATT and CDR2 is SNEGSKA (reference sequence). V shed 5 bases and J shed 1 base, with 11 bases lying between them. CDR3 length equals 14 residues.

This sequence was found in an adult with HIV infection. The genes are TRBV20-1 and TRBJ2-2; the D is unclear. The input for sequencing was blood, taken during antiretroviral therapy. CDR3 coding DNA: TGCAGTGCTCTACAGCAGGTGAACACCGGGGAGCTGTTTTTT. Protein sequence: CSALQQVNTGELFF.